This T cell receptor beta chain was documented in a study of blood T cells in healthy people across ages. It was with a sample-barcoded 5' primer and a J-beta primer mix that a second PCR of about 6 to 12 cycles was run. Every cDNA was tagged by a template-switch adaptor with 12 random nucleotides. TCRdb analysed the 5' RACE reads with MiXCR anew, one entry per CDR3 protein. The repertoire has 850,000 to 1,000,000 distinct CDR3 sequences, just over 50% of them found once; the top ten carry about 20%. Regarding the study as a whole: Among long-lived donors, naive CD4+ cells were more numerous and diversity higher than in aged donors.

As to this clonotype: As yet, its antigen is unknown.

Per germline, CDR1 SGHRS and CDR2 YFSETQ. Trimming removed 4 bases from V and 0 bases from J, with 12 bases in between. The CDR3 contains 15 residues. Material: blood. J is TRBJ2-3 and V is TRBV5-1; D is unresolved. The TCR comes from a woman in her fifties or sixties in good health. Here the CDR3 reads CASSDPSASTDTQYF. CDR3 coding DNA: TGCGCCAGCAGCGACCCATCGGCTAGCACAGATACGCAGTATTTT.